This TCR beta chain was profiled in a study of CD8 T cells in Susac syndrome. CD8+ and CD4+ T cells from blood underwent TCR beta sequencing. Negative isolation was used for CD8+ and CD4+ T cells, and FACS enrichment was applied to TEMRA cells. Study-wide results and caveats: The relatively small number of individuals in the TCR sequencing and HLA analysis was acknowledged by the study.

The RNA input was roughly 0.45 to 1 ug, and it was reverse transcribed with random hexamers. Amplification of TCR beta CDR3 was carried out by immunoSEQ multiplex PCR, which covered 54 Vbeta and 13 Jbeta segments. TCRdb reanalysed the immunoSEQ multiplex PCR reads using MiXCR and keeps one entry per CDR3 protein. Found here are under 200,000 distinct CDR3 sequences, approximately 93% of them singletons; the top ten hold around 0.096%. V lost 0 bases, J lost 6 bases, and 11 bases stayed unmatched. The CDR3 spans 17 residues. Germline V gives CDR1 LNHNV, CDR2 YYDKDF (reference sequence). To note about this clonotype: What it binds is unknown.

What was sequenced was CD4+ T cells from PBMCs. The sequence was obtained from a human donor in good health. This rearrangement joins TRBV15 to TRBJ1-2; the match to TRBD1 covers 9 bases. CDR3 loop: CATSRELGDRVLHGYTF. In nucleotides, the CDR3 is TGTGCCACCAGCAGAGAGTTGGGGGACAGGGTTCTTCATGGCTACACCTTC.